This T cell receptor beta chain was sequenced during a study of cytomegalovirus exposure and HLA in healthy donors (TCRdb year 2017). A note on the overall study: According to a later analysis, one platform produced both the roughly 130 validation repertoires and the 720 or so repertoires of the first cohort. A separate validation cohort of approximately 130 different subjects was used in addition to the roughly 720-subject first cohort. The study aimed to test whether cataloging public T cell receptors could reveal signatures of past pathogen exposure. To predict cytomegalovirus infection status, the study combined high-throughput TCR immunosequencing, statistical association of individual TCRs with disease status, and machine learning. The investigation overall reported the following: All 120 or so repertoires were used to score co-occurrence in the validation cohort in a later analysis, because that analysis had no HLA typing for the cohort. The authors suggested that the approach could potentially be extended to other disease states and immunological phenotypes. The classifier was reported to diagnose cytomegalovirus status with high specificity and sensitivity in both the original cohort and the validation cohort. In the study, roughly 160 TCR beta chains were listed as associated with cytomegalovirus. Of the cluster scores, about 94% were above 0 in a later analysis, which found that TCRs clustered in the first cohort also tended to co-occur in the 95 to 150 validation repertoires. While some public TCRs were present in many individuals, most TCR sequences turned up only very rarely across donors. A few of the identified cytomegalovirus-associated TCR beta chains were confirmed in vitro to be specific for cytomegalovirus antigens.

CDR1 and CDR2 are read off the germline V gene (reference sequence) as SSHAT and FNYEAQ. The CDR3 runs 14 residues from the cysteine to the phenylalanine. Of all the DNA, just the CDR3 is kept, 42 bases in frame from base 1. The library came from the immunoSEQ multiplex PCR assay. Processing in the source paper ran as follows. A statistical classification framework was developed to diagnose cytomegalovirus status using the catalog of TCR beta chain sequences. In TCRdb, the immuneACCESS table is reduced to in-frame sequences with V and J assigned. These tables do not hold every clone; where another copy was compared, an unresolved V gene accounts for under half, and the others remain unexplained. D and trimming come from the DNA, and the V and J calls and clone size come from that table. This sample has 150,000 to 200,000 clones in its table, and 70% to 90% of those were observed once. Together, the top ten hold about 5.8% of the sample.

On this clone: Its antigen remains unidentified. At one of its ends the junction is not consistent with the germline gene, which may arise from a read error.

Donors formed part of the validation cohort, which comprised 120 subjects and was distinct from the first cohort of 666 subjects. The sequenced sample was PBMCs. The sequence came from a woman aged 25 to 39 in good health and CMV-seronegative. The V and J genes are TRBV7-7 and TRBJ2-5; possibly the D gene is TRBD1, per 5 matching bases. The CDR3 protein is CASSQVQGGKTQYF. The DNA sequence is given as TGTGCTAGCAGCCAAGTGCAGGGTGGGAAGACCCAGTACTTC. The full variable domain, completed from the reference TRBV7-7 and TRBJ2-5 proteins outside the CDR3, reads GAGVSQSPRYKVTKRGQDVTLRCDPISSHATLYWYQQALGQGPEFLTYFNYEAQPDKSGLPSDRFSAERPEGSISTLTIQRTEQRDSAMYRCASSQVQGGKTQYFGPGTRLLVL.